Below, 6 T cell receptor beta chains from the same sample are listed, as sequenced in a study of T cell changes during pregnancy in multiple sclerosis. Libraries were prepared by immunoSEQ multiplex PCR; TCRdb keeps only in-frame clonotypes and omits some of them. The data show fewer than 90,000 clones, 85% to 95% seen once. The sample was peripheral blood, taken in the third trimester of pregnancy. Source of these receptors: a female donor in good health, enrolled as a control in a pregnancy study.

The chain couples TRBV28 to TRBJ2-2, with D tentatively TRBD2 (5 bases). The V gene lost 9 bases and the J gene lost 3 bases, with 11 bases spanning the gap. Germline V gene data show CDR1 as MDHEN and CDR2 as SYDVKM. This CDR3 region has 13 residues. The CDR3 protein is CASGMRDTGELFF. The CDR3 region has the DNA TGTGCCAGTGGTATGAGGGACACCGGGGAGCTGTTTTTT.

The chain joins TRBV2 to TRBJ2-2; TRBD1 aligns across 8 bases. CDR1 and CDR2 from the germline V gene are SNHLY and FYNNEI. Trimming at V came to 6 bases and at J to 2 bases, leaving 5 bases not matched to a gene. The CDR3 is 15 residues long. CDR3 in DNA: TGTGCCAGCAGCCTAGGACAGGGAAACACCGGGGAGCTGTTTTTT. Translating gives CASSLGQGNTGELFF.

The V call is TRBV30, the J call TRBJ2-7, with 7 bases fitting TRBD1. Germline-derived CDR1 and CDR2 are GTSNPN and SVGIG (reference sequence). After removal of 3 bases from V and 5 bases from J, the junction contained 4 bases not matched to a gene. The CDR3 extends over 12 amino acids. CDR3 amino acids: CAWSWTGDEQYF. The CDR3 DNA reads as TGTGCCTGGAGCTGGACAGGCGACGAGCAGTACTTC.

The chain is built from TRBV4-1 and TRBJ2-7, with D perhaps TRBD1 (6 bases). The CDR3 consists of 15 residues. Trimming removed 1 base at V and 6 bases at J, with 16 bases between. Germline-derived CDR1 and CDR2 are MGHRA and YSYEKL. The CDR3 sequence: CASSQVRDTPLEQYF. The CDR3, as DNA: TGCGCCAGCAGCCAAGTCCGGGACACCCCTCTCGAGCAGTACTTC.

The chain joins TRBV27 to TRBJ2-7, with a possible D match to TRBD2 (5 bases). The CDR3 loop spans 14 amino acids. Germline assignment: CDR1 MNHEY and CDR2 SMNVEV (reference sequence). V was trimmed by 5 bases and J by 3 bases, leaving 14 bases between them. In DNA form, the CDR3 reads TGTGCCAGCAGTCCGATCTTAGCGAGCTACGAGCAGTACTTC. Translation: CASSPILASYEQYF.

Here the CDR3 reads CASNLGGAAYEQYF. The CDR3 DNA follows: TGTGCCAGCAATTTGGGAGGGGCTGCCTACGAGCAGTACTTC. The rearrangement joins TRBV28 to TRBJ2-7; 7 nucleotides line up with TRBD2. CDR1 is MDHEN, CDR2 SYDVKM, per germline. V was clipped by 7 bases and J by 2 bases; unmatched bases: 8. The CDR3 length is 14 residues.